The rows below give T cell receptor beta chains drawn from one sample of a study of cytomegalovirus exposure and HLA in healthy donors. Clones were sequenced by immunoSEQ multiplex PCR, and TCRdb holds only the in-frame ones, with some missing. This sample has approximately 220,000 clones, with 82% found just once. The sequenced sample consisted of PBMCs. The source is a middle-aged man in good health and CMV-seropositive. Each CDR3 is given with its conserved first and last residue. Each record gives: V gene, clone size, D gene, J gene, CDR3 DNA, CDR3 protein. A D gene is named only where the DNA matches it firmly. Size is stated for part of the rows, as once, few or many counts, or as a class when the clone is expanded.

V: TRBV5-4; size: NA; D: NA; J: TRBJ2-5; DNA: TGTGCCAGCAGCGCCACAGGGTCCCCTCAAGAGACCCAGTACTTC; CDR3: CASSATGSPQETQYF
V: TRBV29-1; size: once; D: TRBD1; J: TRBJ2-2; DNA: TGCAGCGCTATCCGGGACAGACCGAACACCGGGGAGCTGTTTTTT; CDR3: CSAIRDRPNTGELFF
V: TRBV9; size: NA; D: TRBD2; J: TRBJ2-7; DNA: TGTGCCAGCAGCGCCGGGAGCGGGGGATCCTACGAGCAGTACTTC; CDR3: CASSAGSGGSYEQYF
V: TRBV2; size: NA; D: TRBD1; J: TRBJ2-7; DNA: TGTGCCAGCCATTACAGGGGCAGCTCCTACGAGCAGTACTTC; CDR3: CASHYRGSSYEQYF
V: TRBV5-1; size: NA; D: NA; J: TRBJ1-1; DNA: TGCGCCAGCAGCTTGGTCTCGCGGAACACTGAAGCTTTCTTT; CDR3: CASSLVSRNTEAFF
V: TRBV27; size: NA; D: NA; J: TRBJ2-3; DNA: TGTGCCAGCAGTTTCGGGATATTCACAGATACGCAGTATTTT; CDR3: CASSFGIFTDTQYF
V: TRBV15; size: NA; D: TRBD1; J: TRBJ1-5; DNA: TGTGCCACCAGTGATGCGCACCGTCGGGACAGCAGCAATCAGCCCCAGCATTTT; CDR3: CATSDAHRRDSSNQPQHF
V: TRBV25-1; size: NA; D: NA; J: TRBJ1-1; DNA: TGTGCCAGCAGGGAGGGAGGACACTGTGAAGCTTTCTTT; CDR3: CASREGGHCEAFF
V: TRBV4-3; size: NA; D: TRBD1; J: TRBJ2-2; DNA: TGCGCCAGCAGCCGCCCGGCATCCGGACAGGGTAACGGGGAGCTGTTTTTT; CDR3: CASSRPASGQGNGELFF
V: TRBV7-9; size: NA; D: NA; J: TRBJ1-3; DNA: TGTGCCAGCAGCCCGAAAGGGAGCTCTGGAAACACCATATATTTT; CDR3: CASSPKGSSGNTIYF
V: TRBV19; size: NA; D: NA; J: TRBJ2-6; DNA: TGTGCCAGTAGTATAGCCAGGGCTGGGGCCAACGTCCTGACTTTC; CDR3: CASSIARAGANVLTF
V: TRBV5-6; size: NA; D: NA; J: TRBJ2-1; DNA: TGTGCCAGCAGCTTGGTGGGGGCGTTTTACAATGAGCAGTTCTTC; CDR3: CASSLVGAFYNEQFF
V: TRBV19; size: NA; D: TRBD2; J: TRBJ2-3; DNA: TGTGCCAGTAGTATGCGACTAGCGGGAGGGTCCGATACGCAGTATTTT; CDR3: CASSMRLAGGSDTQYF
V: TRBV30; size: NA; D: NA; J: TRBJ1-2; DNA: TGTGCCTGGAGTACAGAAGGCTATGGCTACACCTTC; CDR3: CAWSTEGYGYTF
V: TRBV19; size: NA; D: TRBD2; J: TRBJ2-3; DNA: TGTGCCAGTAGTTTGGGGAGGGCCACAGATACGCAGTATTTT; CDR3: CASSLGRATDTQYF